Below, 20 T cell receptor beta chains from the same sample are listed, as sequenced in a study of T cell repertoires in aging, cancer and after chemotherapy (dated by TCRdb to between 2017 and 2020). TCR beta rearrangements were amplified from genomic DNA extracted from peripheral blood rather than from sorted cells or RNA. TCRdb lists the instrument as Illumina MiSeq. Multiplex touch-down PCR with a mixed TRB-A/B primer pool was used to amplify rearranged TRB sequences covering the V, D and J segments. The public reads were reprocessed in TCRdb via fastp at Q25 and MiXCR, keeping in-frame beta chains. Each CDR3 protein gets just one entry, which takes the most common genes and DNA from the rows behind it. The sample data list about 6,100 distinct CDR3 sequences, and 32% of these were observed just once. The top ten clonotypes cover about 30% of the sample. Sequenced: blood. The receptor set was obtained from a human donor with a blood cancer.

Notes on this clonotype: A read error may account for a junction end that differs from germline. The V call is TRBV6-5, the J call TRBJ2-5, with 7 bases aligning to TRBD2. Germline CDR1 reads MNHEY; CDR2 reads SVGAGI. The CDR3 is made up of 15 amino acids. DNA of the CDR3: TGCGCCAGCAGTGGGCCTAGCGGAGACCAAGAGACCCAGTACTTC. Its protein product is CASSGPSGDQETQYF.

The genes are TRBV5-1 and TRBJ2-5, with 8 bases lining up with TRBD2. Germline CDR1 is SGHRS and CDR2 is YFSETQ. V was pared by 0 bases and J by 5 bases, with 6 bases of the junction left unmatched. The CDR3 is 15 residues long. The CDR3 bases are TGCGCCAGCAGCTTGGCCGGGATAGCGGGGGAGACCCAGTACTTC. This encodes CASSLAGIAGETQYF.

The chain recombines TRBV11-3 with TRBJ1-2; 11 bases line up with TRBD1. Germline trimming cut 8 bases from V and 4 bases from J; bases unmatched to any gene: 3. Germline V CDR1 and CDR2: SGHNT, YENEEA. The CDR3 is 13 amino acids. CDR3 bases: TGTGCCAGCGGACAGGGGGCCAGCTATGGCTACACCTTC. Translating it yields CASGQGASYGYTF.

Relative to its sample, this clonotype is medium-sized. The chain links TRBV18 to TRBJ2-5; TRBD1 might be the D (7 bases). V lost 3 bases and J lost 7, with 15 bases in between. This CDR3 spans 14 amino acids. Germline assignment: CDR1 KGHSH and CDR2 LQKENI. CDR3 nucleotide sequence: TGTGCCAGCTCACCGCAGGGGGGCCCAGGGACCCAGTACTTC. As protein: CASSPQGGPGTQYF.

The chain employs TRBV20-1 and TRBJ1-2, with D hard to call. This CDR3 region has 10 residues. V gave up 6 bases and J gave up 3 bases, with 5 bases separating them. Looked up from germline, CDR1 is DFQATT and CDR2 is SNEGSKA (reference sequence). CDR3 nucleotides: TGCAGTGCCCCCTACTATGGCTACACCTTC. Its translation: CSAPYYGYTF.

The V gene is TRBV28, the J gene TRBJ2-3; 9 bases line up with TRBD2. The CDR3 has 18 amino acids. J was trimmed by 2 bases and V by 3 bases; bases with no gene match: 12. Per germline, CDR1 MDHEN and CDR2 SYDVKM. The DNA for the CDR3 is TGTGCCAGCAGTTTCCCTTTATCGATAGCGGGAGACACAGATACGCAGTATTTT. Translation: CASSFPLSIAGDTDTQYF. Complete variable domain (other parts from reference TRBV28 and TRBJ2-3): DVKVTQSSRYLVKRTGEKVFLECVQDMDHENMFWYRQDPGLGLRLIYFSYDVKMKEKGDIPEGYSVSREKKERFSLILESASTNQTSMYLCASSFPLSIAGDTDTQYFGPGTRLTVL.

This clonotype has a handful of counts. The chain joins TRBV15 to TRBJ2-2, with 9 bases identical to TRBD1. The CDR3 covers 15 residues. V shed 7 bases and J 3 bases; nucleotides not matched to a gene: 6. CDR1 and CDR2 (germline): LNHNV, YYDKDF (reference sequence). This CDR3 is CATTYRGRDTGELFF. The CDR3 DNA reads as TGTGCCACCACTTACAGGGGGCGCGACACCGGGGAGCTGTTTTTT.

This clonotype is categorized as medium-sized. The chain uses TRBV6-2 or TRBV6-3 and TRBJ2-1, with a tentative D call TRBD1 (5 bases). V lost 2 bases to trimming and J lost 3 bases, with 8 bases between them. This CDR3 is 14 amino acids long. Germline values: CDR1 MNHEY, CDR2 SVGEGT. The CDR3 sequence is CASSYADSYNEQFF. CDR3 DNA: TGTGCCAGCAGTTACGCTGACAGCTACAATGAGCAGTTCTTC.

The CDR3 DNA is TGTGCCAGCAGCCAAGATGCGGGAGGGGCCTCCGAGCAGTACTTC. Encoded protein: CASSQDAGGASEQYF. V and J are TRBV4-2 and TRBJ2-7; the match to TRBD2 covers 9 bases. Germline V gene data show CDR1 as LGHNA and CDR2 as YNFKEQ. This CDR3 has 15 residues. The J segment lost 6 bases and the V segment lost 0 bases, leaving 6 bases of the junction unmatched.

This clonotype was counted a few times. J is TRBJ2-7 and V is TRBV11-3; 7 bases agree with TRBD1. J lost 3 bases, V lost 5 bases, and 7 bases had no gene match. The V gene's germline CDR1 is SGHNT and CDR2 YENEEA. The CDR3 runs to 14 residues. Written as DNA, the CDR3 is TGTGCCAGCAGCCCTAGGACAGGCCACTACGAGCAGTACTTC. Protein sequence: CASSPRTGHYEQYF.

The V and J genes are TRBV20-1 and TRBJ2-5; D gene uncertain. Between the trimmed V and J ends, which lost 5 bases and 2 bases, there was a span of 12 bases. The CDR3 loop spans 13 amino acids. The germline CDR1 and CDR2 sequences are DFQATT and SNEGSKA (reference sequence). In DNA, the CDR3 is TGCAGTGCTGCTCGGACGCTTCAAGAGACCCAGTACTTC. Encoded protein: CSAARTLQETQYF.

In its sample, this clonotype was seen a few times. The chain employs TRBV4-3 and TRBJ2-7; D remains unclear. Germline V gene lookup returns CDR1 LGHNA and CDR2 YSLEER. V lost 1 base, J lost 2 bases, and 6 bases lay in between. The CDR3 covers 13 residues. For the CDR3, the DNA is TGCGCCAGCAGCCAAGGACAAGCCTACGAGCAGTACTTC. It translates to CASSQGQAYEQYF.

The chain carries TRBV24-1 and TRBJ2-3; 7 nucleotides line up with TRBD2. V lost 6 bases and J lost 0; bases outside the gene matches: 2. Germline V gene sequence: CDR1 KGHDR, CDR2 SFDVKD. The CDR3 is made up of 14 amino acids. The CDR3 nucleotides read TGTGCCACCAGTAAGCGGGGCAGCACAGATACGCAGTATTTT. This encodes CATSKRGSTDTQYF.

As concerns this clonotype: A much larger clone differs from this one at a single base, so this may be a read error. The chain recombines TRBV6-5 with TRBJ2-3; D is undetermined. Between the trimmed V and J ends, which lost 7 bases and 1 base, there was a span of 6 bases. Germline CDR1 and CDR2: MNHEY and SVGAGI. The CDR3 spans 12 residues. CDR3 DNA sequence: TGTGCCAGCATCCCAGGCACAGATACGCAGTATTTT. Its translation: CASIPGTDTQYF.

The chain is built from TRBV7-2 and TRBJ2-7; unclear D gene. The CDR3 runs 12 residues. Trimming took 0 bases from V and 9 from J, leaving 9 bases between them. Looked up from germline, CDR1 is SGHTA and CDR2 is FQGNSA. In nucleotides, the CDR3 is TGTGCCAGCAGCTTAGCACAGACCGGGCAGTACTTC. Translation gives CASSLAQTGQYF.

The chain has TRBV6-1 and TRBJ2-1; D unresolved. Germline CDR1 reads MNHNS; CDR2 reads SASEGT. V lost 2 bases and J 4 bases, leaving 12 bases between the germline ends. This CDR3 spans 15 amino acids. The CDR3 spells CASSELGLGYNEQFF. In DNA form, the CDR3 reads TGTGCCAGCAGTGAACTAGGGCTGGGTTACAATGAGCAGTTCTTC.

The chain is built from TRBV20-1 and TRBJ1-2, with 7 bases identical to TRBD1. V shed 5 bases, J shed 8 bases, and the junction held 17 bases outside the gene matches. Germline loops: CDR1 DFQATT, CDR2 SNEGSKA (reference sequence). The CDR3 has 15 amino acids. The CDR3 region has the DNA TGCAGTGCTGGCGGGACAGTAACCGATTGGAGGGGCTACACCTTC. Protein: CSAGGTVTDWRGYTF.

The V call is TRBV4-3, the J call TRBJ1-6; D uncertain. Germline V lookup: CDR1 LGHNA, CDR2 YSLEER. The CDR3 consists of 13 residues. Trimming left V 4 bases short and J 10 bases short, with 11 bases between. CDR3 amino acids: CASSPLLQSPLHF. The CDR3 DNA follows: TGCGCCAGCAGCCCCCTGCTCCAGTCACCCCTCCACTTT.

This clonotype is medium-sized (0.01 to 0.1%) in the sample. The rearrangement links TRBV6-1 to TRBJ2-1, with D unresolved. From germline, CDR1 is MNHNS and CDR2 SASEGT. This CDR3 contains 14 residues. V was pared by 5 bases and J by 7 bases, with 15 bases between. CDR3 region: CASSFSELGNEQFF. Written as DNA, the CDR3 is TGTGCCAGCAGTTTTTCTGAGCTAGGGAATGAGCAGTTCTTC.

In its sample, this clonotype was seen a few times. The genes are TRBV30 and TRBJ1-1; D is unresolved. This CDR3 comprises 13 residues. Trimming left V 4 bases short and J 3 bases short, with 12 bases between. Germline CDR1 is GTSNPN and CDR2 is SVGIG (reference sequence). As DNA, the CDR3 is TGTGCCTGGACTGGATCCGGGGACACTGAAGCTTTCTTT. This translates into CAWTGSGDTEAFF.